This TCR beta chain was captured by sequencing in a study of T-cell reconstitution after alpha-beta-depleted transplantation in children. Trimming cost V 4 bases and J 7 bases, with 14 bases left between them. Germline CDR1 and CDR2: SGHRS and YFSETQ. The CDR3 runs to 14 residues. A library of TCRbeta sequences, prepared with unique molecular identifiers, was generated. TCRdb reprocessed the PCR reads with MiXCR, giving one entry per CDR3 protein. In the table there are some 200,000 distinct CDR3 sequences, about 6.4% of which are singletons. This clonotype has just a few counts. Sequenced material: PBMCs from the stem cell graft donor, taken from the stem cell graft. This chain joins TRBV5-1 and TRBJ1-4; D possibly corresponds to TRBD1 (5 bases). The TCR was taken from a human donor who donated a stem cell graft to a child with Wiskott-Aldrich syndrome. The CDR3 reads CASSAQAWGEKLFF. CDR3 bases: TGCGCCAGCAGCGCACAGGCCTGGGGTGAAAAACTGTTTTTT. Full variable domain (outside the CDR3, taken from reference TRBV5-1 and TRBJ1-4): KAGVTQTPRYLIKTRGQQVTLSCSPISGHRSVSWYQQTPGQGLQFLFEYFSETQRNKGNFPGRFSGRQFSNSRSEMNVSTLELGDSALYLCASSAQAWGEKLFFGSGTQLSVL.